The 10 T cell receptor beta chains reported below all come from one sample, sequenced in a study of blood T cell repertoires in COVID-19. Some clones are missing from TCRdb's copy, which holds only in-frame ones; the method was immunoSEQ multiplex PCR. Of about 250,000 clones in the sample, less than 90% are singletons; the top ten hold 2.5% to 3%. Sequencing was carried out using PBMCs or T cells enriched from blood (not recorded which). These receptors were taken from a woman aged 45-65 years who had recovered from COVID-19.

V and J are TRBV5-4 and TRBJ2-2; 7 bases map to TRBD1. The V segment lost 6 bases and the J segment 3 bases; nucleotides outside the gene matches: 8. The germline V gene encodes CDR1 SGHNT and CDR2 YYREEE (reference sequence). The CDR3 spans 15 residues. The CDR3 DNA is TGTGCCAGCATTGGGGACAGACGGGACACCGGGGAGCTGTTTTTT. As protein: CASIGDRRDTGELFF. Looking up the rest from reference TRBV5-4 and TRBJ2-2 gives the full variable domain: ETGVTQSPTHLIKTRGQQVTLRCSSQSGHNTVSWYQQALGQGPQFIFQYYREEENGRGNFPPRFSGLQFPNYSSELNVNALELDDSALYLCASIGDRRDTGELFFGEGSRLTVL.

The chain combines TRBV4-3 with TRBJ1-5; TRBD1 is a possible D gene (5 bases). The CDR3 extends over 14 amino acids. With 0 bases removed from V and 7 bases from J, the gap between germline ends came to 10 bases. Per the germline V gene, CDR1 is LGHNA and CDR2 is YSLEER. CDR3 protein: CASSQDRGTQPQHF. DNA of the CDR3: TGCGCCAGCAGCCAAGATCGGGGGACCCAGCCCCAGCATTTT.

This sequence joins TRBV4-3 and TRBJ1-1; 8 bases align to TRBD1. The junction had 4 bases not matched to a gene; V was cut back by 4 bases and J by 3 bases. Germline V gene lookup returns CDR1 LGHNA and CDR2 YSLEER. This CDR3 is built from 14 residues. This CDR3 reads CASSLQGADTEAFF. The CDR3 coding sequence is TGCGCCAGCAGCCTCCAGGGGGCTGACACTGAAGCTTTCTTT.

The J gene is TRBJ1-2, the V gene TRBV30; no clear D gene. CDR1 GTSNPN and CDR2 SVGIG come from the germline V gene (reference sequence). V lost 4 bases and J 8 bases, leaving 11 bases between the germline ends. There are 11 residues in the CDR3. The CDR3 bases are TGTGCCTGGATCCGAATGAGGGGCTACACCTTC. Translation gives CAWIRMRGYTF.

The CDR3 region is CASSLNGVTGELFF. CDR3 nucleotide sequence: TGTGCCAGCAGTTTGAACGGGGTCACCGGGGAGCTGTTTTTT. This chain connects TRBV27 to TRBJ2-2; D is possibly TRBD2 (5 bases). The CDR3 loop spans 14 amino acids. Germline V CDR1 and CDR2: MNHEY, SMNVEV (reference sequence). V was trimmed by 3 bases and J by 4 bases, leaving 9 bases between them.

V usage is TRBV7-2 and J usage is TRBJ1-2; maybe TRBD1 (5 bases). The V gene lost 5 bases and the J gene lost 3 bases, with 16 bases spanning the gap. CDR1 and CDR2 from the germline V gene are SGHTA and FQGNSA. CDR3 length: 15 residues. Here the CDR3 reads CASSPPSGQDYGYTF. CDR3 bases: TGTGCCAGCAGCCCCCCTTCAGGGCAGGACTATGGCTACACCTTC. The entire variable domain, with the rest obtained from reference TRBV7-2 and TRBJ1-2, is as follows: GAGVSQSPSNKVTEKGKDVELRCDPISGHTALYWYRQSLGQGLEFLIYFQGNSAPDKSGLPSDRFSAERTGGSVSTLTIQRTQQEDSAVYLCASSPPSGQDYGYTFGSGTRLTVV.

The count of this clone is one. The J gene is TRBJ2-3, the V gene TRBV6-5; 14 bases match TRBD2. Germline V gives CDR1 MNHEY, CDR2 SVGAGI. V was clipped by 4 bases and J by 4 bases; unmatched bases: 4. The length of the CDR3 is 16 residues. For the CDR3, the DNA is TGTGCCAGCAGTTGGGGACTAGCGGGAGTGGCAGATACGCAGTATTTT. Translating gives CASSWGLAGVADTQYF.

The V gene is TRBV3-1 (or the pseudogene TRBV3-2), the J gene TRBJ1-5; TRBD1 matches at 7 bases. After removal of 0 bases from V and 1 base from J, the junction contained 9 bases not matched to a gene. CDR1 is LGHDT, CDR2 YNNKEL, per germline (reference sequence). CDR3 length equals 18 residues. The CDR3 loop reads CASSQDPTGFLSNQPQHF. The CDR3 DNA is TGTGCCAGCAGCCAAGACCCGACAGGGTTTTTGAGCAATCAGCCCCAGCATTTT.

This clone appeared a few times. The genes are TRBV5-4 and TRBJ2-7, with TRBD2 matching over 13 bases. The junction had 12 bases not matched to a gene; V was cut back by 4 bases and J by 2 bases. This CDR3 contains 18 residues. Germline CDR1 reads SGHNT; CDR2 reads YYREEE (reference sequence). The CDR3 sequence is CASSRRSTSGRGAYEQYF. The CDR3, as DNA: TGTGCCAGCAGCCGGAGGAGTACTAGCGGGAGGGGAGCCTACGAGCAGTACTTC.

The chain links TRBV7-2 to TRBJ1-1, with 7 nucleotides matching TRBD1. Germline CDR1 is SGHTA and CDR2 is FQGNSA. The CDR3 runs to 16 residues. The V and J ends lost 5 bases and 2 bases, in that order; junction bases with no gene match: 11. CDR3 region: CASSPRRGQLNTEAFF. CDR3 sequence (DNA): TGTGCCAGCAGCCCACGCCGGGGACAGTTAAACACTGAAGCTTTCTTT.